The following is a TCR beta chain sequence with its context. Its antigen is unidentified. This specimen belongs to a study of cytomegalovirus exposure and HLA in healthy donors. About the research overall: Earlier findings included approximately 120 million unique TCR beta sequences obtained from about 180 million T cells.

PCR primers comprised 60 Vbeta and 13 Jbeta primers. Sequencing was performed with immunoSEQ multiplex PCR; in TCRdb, only in-frame clones are kept and a portion is missing. The sample lists 150,000 to 250,000 clones; around three quarters were seen once. Notes on the study in general: Across donors, presence/absence analyses took sequencing depth to be roughly uniform.

V lost 1 base, J lost 1 base, and 10 bases lay in between. The CDR3 totals 15 residues. The germline CDR1 and CDR2 sequences are MNHNS and SASEGT. The rearrangement links TRBV6-1 to TRBJ2-5, with D maybe TRBD1 (6 bases). Sequencing was done on a sample of PBMCs. The sequence was collected from a woman in her twenties or thirties in good health and CMV-seropositive. The CDR3 coding sequence is TGTGCCAGCAGTGAAGTACAGGGTACCCAAGAGACCCAGTACTTC. Protein product: CASSEVQGTQETQYF.